These 15 T cell receptor beta chains share one sample of origin, sequenced in a study of human CD8 memory T cell subsets. The TCR beta sequencing libraries came from UMI-labeled 5' RACE. TCRdb reprocessed the 5' RACE reads and reports one entry per CDR3 protein, with no DNA. The sample yields some 5,000 distinct CDR3 sequences, of which the top ten take up less than 25%. The sample consisted of CD8+ T cells from PBMCs. The receptor set was obtained from a human donor in good health.

The gene calls are TRBV30 and TRBJ2-2; the TCRdb D gene call, TRBD1, has no DNA to confirm it. The CDR3 is 15 amino acids. Germline V gives CDR1 GTSNPN, CDR2 SVGIG (reference sequence). CDR3 region: CAWSAQGRDHGELFF.

The chain recombines TRBV6-4 with TRBJ2-3. This CDR3 region has 14 residues. Germline V gives CDR1 MRHNA, CDR2 SNTAGT. This CDR3 reads CASSLEVGTDTQYF.

The CDR3 is CASSDRDNGRYTF. The V call is TRBV6-2 or TRBV6-3, the J call TRBJ1-2; TCRdb gives TRBD1 as the D gene, but with no DNA this cannot be confirmed. This CDR3 has 13 residues. CDR1 is MNHEY and CDR2 is SVGEGT in the germline V gene.

This clonotype is labeled medium-sized based on frequency. The chain employs TRBV20-1 and TRBJ2-1; TCRdb outputs TRBD2, but without DNA this stays unchecked. There are 14 residues in the CDR3. The germline V gene encodes CDR1 DFQATT and CDR2 SNEGSKA (reference sequence). The CDR3 reads CSARDGRERNEQFF.

The V call is TRBV5-1, the J call TRBJ2-2; TCRdb indicates TRBD1, and absent DNA this call remains unverified. CDR3 length equals 14 residues. CDR1 is SGHRS and CDR2 is YFSETQ in the germline V gene. The CDR3 loop reads CASRGDTDTGELFF.

The V call is TRBV19, the J call TRBJ1-1. Germline CDR1 is LNHDA and CDR2 is SQIVND (reference sequence). There are 13 residues in the CDR3. The CDR3 loop reads CASRRAWNTEAFF.

The chain recombines TRBV25-1 with TRBJ2-2; the TCRdb call, TRBD1, lacks DNA for checking. Germline CDR1 is MGHDK and CDR2 is SYGVNS. The CDR3 spans 15 residues. The CDR3 is CASSPGTANTGELFF.

This chain uses TRBV6-4 with TRBJ2-1; TCRdb lists TRBD1, though no DNA is available to test this call. Germline V CDR1 and CDR2: MRHNA, SNTAGT. This CDR3 is 15 amino acids long. This CDR3 is CASSEDSGPGNEQFF.

This chain uses TRBV6-2 or TRBV6-3 with TRBJ2-7; the D call of TRBD1 rests on TCRdb alone, since no DNA is present to check it. Per the germline V gene, CDR1 is MNHEY and CDR2 is SVGEGT. The CDR3 loop spans 14 amino acids. This CDR3 is CASSPTEAAGEQYF.

V is TRBV20-1 and J is TRBJ2-7; with no DNA, the TCRdb D assignment of TRBD2 cannot be verified. Germline CDR1 DFQATT, CDR2 SNEGSKA (reference sequence). This CDR3 spans 16 amino acids. CDR3 protein: CSARDARTSGDYEQYF.

V is TRBV6-4 and J is TRBJ2-1. The CDR3 contains 13 residues. The V gene's germline CDR1 is MRHNA and CDR2 SNTAGT. The CDR3: CASSDSGYNEQFF.

This clonotype is medium-sized (0.01 to 0.1%) by frequency. This chain connects TRBV25-1 to TRBJ1-3. This CDR3 has 16 amino acids. Per the germline V gene, CDR1 is MGHDK and CDR2 is SYGVNS. The CDR3 sequence is CASTGGRVPAGNTIYF.

Its frequency marks this clonotype as medium-sized (0.01 to 0.1%). J is TRBJ1-4 and V is TRBV4-3; TCRdb's D call of TRBD1 is untestable without DNA. This CDR3 has 17 amino acids. In germline, CDR1 is LGHNA, CDR2 YSLEER. The CDR3 spells CASSQEVPGTGDEKLFF.

This clonotype shows up as medium-sized by frequency. The chain has TRBV10-2 and TRBJ2-1; TCRdb's D call, TRBD1, is unchecked because there is no DNA. CDR3 length: 16 residues. Germline CDR1 is WSHSY and CDR2 is SAAADI. The chain's CDR3 is CASSDPGNGAGDEQFF.

This chain's CDR3 is CATSRDGAGPNEQFF. The gene calls are TRBV15 and TRBJ2-1; TCRdb picks TRBD1, but there is no DNA to check that call. Germline assignment: CDR1 LNHNV and CDR2 YYDKDF (reference sequence). The CDR3 runs 15 residues.